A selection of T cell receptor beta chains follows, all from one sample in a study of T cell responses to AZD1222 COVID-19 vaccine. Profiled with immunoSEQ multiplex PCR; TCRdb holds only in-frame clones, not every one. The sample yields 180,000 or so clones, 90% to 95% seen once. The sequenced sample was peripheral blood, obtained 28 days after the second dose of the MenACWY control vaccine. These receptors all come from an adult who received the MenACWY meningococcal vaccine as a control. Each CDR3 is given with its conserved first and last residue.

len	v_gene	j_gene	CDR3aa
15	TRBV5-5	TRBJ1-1	CASSLNRGRNTEAFF
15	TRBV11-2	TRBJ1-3	CASSRDSISGNTIYF
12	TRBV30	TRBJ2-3	CAARGGTDTQYF
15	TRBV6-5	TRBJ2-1	CASSYTSGGADEQFF
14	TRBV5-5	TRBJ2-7	CASGGGLRGYEQYF
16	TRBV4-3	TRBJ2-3	CASSQDGSASTDTQYF
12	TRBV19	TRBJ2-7	CASGNRGLEQYF
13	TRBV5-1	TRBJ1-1	CASSLDLRGEAFF
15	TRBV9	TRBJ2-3	CASSVDGGGTDTQYF
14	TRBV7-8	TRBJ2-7	CASNGRGAFDEQYF
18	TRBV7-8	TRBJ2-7	CASSSLDFRDREGDEQYF
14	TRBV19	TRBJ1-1	CASTTGTGNTEAFF
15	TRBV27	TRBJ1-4	CASSLSSTGTEKLFF
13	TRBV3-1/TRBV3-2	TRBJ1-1	CASSQGLNTEAFF
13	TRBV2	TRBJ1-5	CASKGESNQPQHF
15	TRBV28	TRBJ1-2	CASVDRGRSYYGYTF
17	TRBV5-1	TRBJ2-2	CASSFFGSRVDTGELFF
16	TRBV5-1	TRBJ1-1	CASSLAWGGMNTEAFF
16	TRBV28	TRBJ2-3	CASSLGTSGVADTQYF
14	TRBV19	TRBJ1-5	CASSIVPGHQPQHF
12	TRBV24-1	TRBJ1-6	CATSDLGSPLHF
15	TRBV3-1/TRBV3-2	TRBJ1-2	CASTQAWGTPYGYTF
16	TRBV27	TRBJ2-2	CASSHQGQGPTGELFF
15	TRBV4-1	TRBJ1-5	CASRWTDNSNQPQHF
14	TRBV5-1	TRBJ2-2	CASSWRGRTGELFF
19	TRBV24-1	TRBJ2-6	CATLWTGNIPISGANVLTF